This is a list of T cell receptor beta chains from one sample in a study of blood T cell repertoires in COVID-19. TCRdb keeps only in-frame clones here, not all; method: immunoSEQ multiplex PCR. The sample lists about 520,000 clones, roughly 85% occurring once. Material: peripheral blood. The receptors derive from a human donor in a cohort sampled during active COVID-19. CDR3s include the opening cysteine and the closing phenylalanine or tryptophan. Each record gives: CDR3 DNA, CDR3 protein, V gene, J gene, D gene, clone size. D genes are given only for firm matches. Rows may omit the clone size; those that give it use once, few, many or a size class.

TGTGCCAGCAGCGTAGAGGGGGTCTCTGGAAACACCATATATTTT	CASSVEGVSGNTIYF	TRBV9	TRBJ1-3	-	-
TGTGCCAGCAGCGTAACAGGGGATGGCTACAATGAGCAGTTCTTC	CASSVTGDGYNEQFF	TRBV9	TRBJ2-1	TRBD1	-
TGTGCCTGGAGTCTCCCGGTGACTAGCGGGAGTATGGGGTACTACGAGCAGTACTTC	CAWSLPVTSGSMGYYEQYF	TRBV30	TRBJ2-7	TRBD2	once
TGTGCCAGCAGCCCTCTTGTGGTAGCGGGAATCGGTGAGCAGTTCTTC	CASSPLVVAGIGEQFF	TRBV4-2	TRBJ2-1	TRBD2	-
TGCAGCGTTGAAGACAGGGAGGACTATGGCTACACCTTC	CSVEDREDYGYTF	TRBV29-1	TRBJ1-2	-	-
TGCGCCAGCAGGGCTGGTAGCGGGGCAAACACCGGGGAGCTGTTTTTT	CASRAGSGANTGELFF	TRBV5-1	TRBJ2-2	TRBD2	once
TGTGCCAGCAGCTTAGTGGCAGGGTTAGTTGGGGCCAACGTCCTGACTTTC	CASSLVAGLVGANVLTF	TRBV7-2	TRBJ2-6	-	-
TGTGCCACCAGTGATCCGGCAGCGGGAGACTACAATGAGCAGTTCTTC	CATSDPAAGDYNEQFF	TRBV24-1	TRBJ2-1	TRBD2	-
TGTGCCAGCCGCCATCCGAGTGGCAATGAGCAGTTCTTC	CASRHPSGNEQFF	TRBV7-2	TRBJ2-1	-	once
TGTGCCAGCTTATGGGTCCGGGGCCAAGAGACCCAGTACTTC	CASLWVRGQETQYF	TRBV7-2	TRBJ2-5	-	-
TGTGCCAGCAGCCAAGACGAGAACACAGATACGCAGTATTTT	CASSQDENTDTQYF	TRBV4-2	TRBJ2-3	-	-
TGTGCCAGCAGCTTAATTTTTACTGGGGCCAACGTCCTGACTTTC	CASSLIFTGANVLTF	TRBV11-3	TRBJ2-6	-	-
TGTGCCAGCAGTCACCCCCCCAGTTCTGAAGCTTTCTTT	CASSHPPSSEAFF	TRBV7-2	TRBJ1-1	-	-
TGTGCCACCAGTAAACAGGGGATGAACACTGAAGCTTTCTTT	CATSKQGMNTEAFF	TRBV24-1	TRBJ1-1	TRBD1	-
TGTGCCAGCGGGGGACACGGCTACACCTTC	CASGGHGYTF	TRBV28	TRBJ1-2	-	-
TGCGCCAGCAGCTCCCGACTAGCGGAGGATTACAATGAGCAGTTCTTC	CASSSRLAEDYNEQFF	TRBV4-1	TRBJ2-1	TRBD2	-
TGTGCCAGCTCACCACGGAGCGGAGGAAACAATGAGCAGTTCTTC	CASSPRSGGNNEQFF	TRBV18	TRBJ2-1	-	once
TGTGCCAGCAGTTATCTTGAGTTCACCGGGGAGCTGTTTTTT	CASSYLEFTGELFF	TRBV6-2/TRBV6-3	TRBJ2-2	-	once
TGTGCCAGCAGTTACACTAGCGGGACTACAGATACGCAGTATTTT	CASSYTSGTTDTQYF	TRBV6-6	TRBJ2-3	TRBD2	-
TGTGCCAGCAGCTTAGAGGGGCCGGGGGTAGCATATGGCTACACCTTC	CASSLEGPGVAYGYTF	TRBV7-9	TRBJ1-2	-	-
TGTGCCAGCGCTACTCGTGGGGGGTCGGGTACGCAGTATTTT	CASATRGGSGTQYF	TRBV11-3	TRBJ2-3	-	-
TGTGCCAGCAGCCCGGGACTAGCGGGAGGCGAAGAGACCCAGTACTTC	CASSPGLAGGEETQYF	TRBV5-6	TRBJ2-5	TRBD2	-
TGTGCCAGCTCTCTGGGGGGGCAAGAGACCCAGTACTTC	CASSLGGQETQYF	TRBV9	TRBJ2-5	TRBD2	-
TGTGCCAGCAGCGGTGATGGACTGGGGGGAGAGACCCAGTACTTC	CASSGDGLGGETQYF	TRBV5-4	TRBJ2-5	-	once
TGCGCCAGCACTGCGGCAGGGGCCGACAAAAAGAACACTGAAGCTTTCTTT	CASTAAGADKKNTEAFF	TRBV4-1	TRBJ1-1	-	few
TGCGCCAGCAGCTTGGGGGAACAGGGTACAGCGAACACTGAAGCTTTCTTT	CASSLGEQGTANTEAFF	TRBV5-1	TRBJ1-1	-	-
TGTGCCAGCGGGCTGTGGGCAAGGAATGAGCAGTTCTTC	CASGLWARNEQFF	TRBV5-4	TRBJ2-1	-	-
TGTGCCAGCAGCGCAGCCGGGGAGAACACTGAAGCTTTCTTT	CASSAAGENTEAFF	TRBV9	TRBJ1-1	-	-
TGTGCCACCAGCAGAGAGGCGGGGATTAGCAATGAGCAGTTCTTC	CATSREAGISNEQFF	TRBV15	TRBJ2-1	-	-
TGTGCCAGCAGCCCGGGGGGGTCGGGCCTCAATGAGCAGTTCTTC	CASSPGGSGLNEQFF	TRBV6-2/TRBV6-3	TRBJ2-1	TRBD2	-
TGTGCCAGCAGTTTCAGCCTCCAGGGAAATGAGCAGTTCTTC	CASSFSLQGNEQFF	TRBV6-2/TRBV6-3	TRBJ2-1	-	once
TGTGCCAGTAGTATAGGACTAGCGGAGAACATTCAGTACTTC	CASSIGLAENIQYF	TRBV19	TRBJ2-4	TRBD2	-
TGTGCCAGCAGTCCACAGGGGACCCCAAATCAGCCCCAGCATTTT	CASSPQGTPNQPQHF	TRBV6-6	TRBJ1-5	TRBD1	-
TGTGCCAGCAGTTTATTCCCCGACAATGAGCAGTTCTTC	CASSLFPDNEQFF	TRBV28	TRBJ2-1	-	-
TGTGCCAGCTCATTATACAATCAGCCCCAGCATTTT	CASSLYNQPQHF	TRBV18	TRBJ1-5	-	-
TGTGCCACCAGGATGACGGACAGCGGGGCCTACTTC	CATRMTDSGAYF	TRBV6-5	TRBJ1-2	-	once
TGTGCCAGCAGCCAAGATAGGACAGGGGGCGCGGTGTGGTATGGCTACACCTTC	CASSQDRTGGAVWYGYTF	TRBV4-2	TRBJ1-2	TRBD1	-
TGTGCCAGCAGCAAAGGGCCAGTATATAGCAATCAGCCCCAGCATTTT	CASSKGPVYSNQPQHF	TRBV21-1	TRBJ1-5	-	-
TGCAGCGTGGCCCGACTAGCGGGAGCAAGCAATGAGCAGTTCTTC	CSVARLAGASNEQFF	TRBV29-1	TRBJ2-1	TRBD2	once
TGTGCCAGCAGTCCCACCCGCGGGAGTGAAGATGAGCAGTTCTTC	CASSPTRGSEDEQFF	TRBV28	TRBJ2-1	TRBD2	-
TGTGCCAGCAGTTCGGGAAGGGTCCAAATCTACGAGCAGTACTTC	CASSSGRVQIYEQYF	TRBV6-5	TRBJ2-7	-	once
TGTGCCAGCAGCATAAGCGGGACAGGGGGCGCGACTGAAGCTTTCTTT	CASSISGTGGATEAFF	TRBV9	TRBJ1-1	TRBD1	-
TGTGCCAGCAGCTTCTGGAGCGGCACAGATACGCAGTATTTT	CASSFWSGTDTQYF	TRBV11-2	TRBJ2-3	-	-
TGTGCCAGCAGCTTGGACTTCGAGTCCTACAATGAGCAGTTCTTC	CASSLDFESYNEQFF	TRBV9	TRBJ2-1	-	-
TGTGCCAGCTCACCATCGGGACACGGCGTAGGGGGTCAAGAGACCCAGTACTTC	CASSPSGHGVGGQETQYF	TRBV18	TRBJ2-5	-	-
TGCGCCAGCAGCCGGGACAGTGGAACCTACAATGAGCAGTTCTTC	CASSRDSGTYNEQFF	TRBV4-3	TRBJ2-1	TRBD1	-
TGTGCCAGCAGTTTATTAGGGACAGGGGGGCACTACGAGCAGTACTTC	CASSLLGTGGHYEQYF	TRBV28	TRBJ2-7	TRBD1	-
TGTGCCAGCAGCCCAGCTACAGGGGCGGTAGGGGAGCTGTTTTTT	CASSPATGAVGELFF	TRBV7-3	TRBJ2-2	TRBD1	-
TGCGCCAGCAGCCAAGAGATAGACAGGGGTGGCTATGGCTACACCTTC	CASSQEIDRGGYGYTF	TRBV4-3	TRBJ1-2	TRBD1	-
TGTGCCAGCAGTTTCATTGATGGCTACACCTTC	CASSFIDGYTF	TRBV28	TRBJ1-2	-	-
TGTGCCAGCAGTGGAACACAGGGAAGGGTCGGAAACACCATATATTTT	CASSGTQGRVGNTIYF	TRBV6-1	TRBJ1-3	-	-
TGTGCCAGCAGCAAAGAGGTTGAGGGACTAACATGCCAAGAGACCCAGTACTTC	CASSKEVEGLTCQETQYF	TRBV21-1	TRBJ2-5	-	once
TGTGCCAGCAGTTTAAGGAGGGAGATCCGCTACGAGCAGTACTTC	CASSLRREIRYEQYF	TRBV28	TRBJ2-7	-	-
TGTGCCAGCAGCCTGTTACCACTGAGGAACACTGAAGCTTTCTTT	CASSLLPLRNTEAFF	TRBV7-3	TRBJ1-1	-	-
TGCGCCAGCAGCTTAACAGTTAATCAGCCCCAGCATTTT	CASSLTVNQPQHF	TRBV5-1	TRBJ1-5	-	-
TGTGCCAGCAGGGGACAGGGAGGTGCTGAAGCTTTCTTT	CASRGQGGAEAFF	TRBV21-1	TRBJ1-1	-	once
TGTGCCAGCAGTCCAAGTCGCGGGGGGCGCACCAATCAGCCCCAGCATTTT	CASSPSRGGRTNQPQHF	TRBV27	TRBJ1-5	-	-
TGTGCCAGCAGCTCCGACAGGAGAGAAGCTTTCTTT	CASSSDRREAFF	TRBV7-2	TRBJ1-1	-	-
TGTGCCAGCAGTGACGAACTCCATGAGCAGTTCTTC	CASSDELHEQFF	TRBV2	TRBJ2-1	-	-
TGTGCCAGCAGCTTAGCGTCTGGGGGCAACTACGAGCAGTACTTC	CASSLASGGNYEQYF	TRBV11-3	TRBJ2-7	-	-